This passage covers 28 T cell receptor beta chains from one sample sequenced in a study of cytomegalovirus exposure and HLA in healthy donors. It was with 60 Vbeta and 13 Jbeta primers that the PCR ran. Data came from immunoSEQ multiplex PCR; TCRdb stores just in-frame clones and leaves some out. The sample records some 150,000 clones, about four fifths being singletons. Sequences were obtained from PBMCs. The receptors originated from a male donor in good health and CMV-seronegative.

V usage is TRBV5-4 and J usage is TRBJ2-5; D might be TRBD1 (5 bases). This CDR3 comprises 14 residues. The germline V gene has CDR1 SGHNT and CDR2 YYREEE (reference sequence). Trimming took off 2 bases at V and 1 base at J, with 9 bases between the two ends. CDR3 in amino acids: CASSLQVGQETQYF. The CDR3 DNA reads as TGTGCCAGCAGCTTACAGGTGGGCCAAGAGACCCAGTACTTC.

The rearrangement uses TRBV7-6 and TRBJ2-1, with 8 bases that match TRBD2. Unmatched junction bases numbered 9, after V lost 5 bases and J lost 9 bases. CDR1 SGHVS and CDR2 FNYEAQ come from the germline V gene. The CDR3 has 14 residues. The CDR3, as DNA: TGTGCCAGCAGCCCGGTACTAGCGGAGGGTGAGCAGTTCTTC. This encodes CASSPVLAEGEQFF.

This clone came up a few times. The same CDR3 can be traced to other DNA sequences in this sample. The chain uses TRBV6-5 and TRBJ1-1; maybe TRBD1 (5 bases). Between the trimmed V and J ends, which lost 0 bases and 10 bases, there was a span of 9 bases. The CDR3 length is 12 residues. Germline CDR1 reads MNHEY; CDR2 reads SVGAGI. CDR3 sequence: CASSYSQGAAFF. The CDR3 DNA reads TGTGCCAGCAGTTACTCCCAGGGTGCAGCTTTCTTT.

V is TRBV18 and J is TRBJ2-5; the D gene is possibly TRBD1 (5 bases). V dropped 8 bases and J dropped 1 base, with 17 bases sitting between them. The CDR3 has 15 amino acids. From germline, CDR1 is KGHSH and CDR2 LQKENI. CDR3 coding DNA: TGTGCCAGCGCGATAGGGGTGGGATCCCAAGAGACCCAGTACTTC. Encoded protein: CASAIGVGSQETQYF.

The chain is built from TRBV7-2 and TRBJ2-2; D remains ambiguous. The CDR3 runs to 14 residues. Germline V gives CDR1 SGHTA, CDR2 FQGNSA. V lost 5 bases and J 0 bases, leaving 7 bases between the germline ends. The chain's CDR3 is CASSHTTNTGELFF. In DNA form, the CDR3 reads TGTGCCAGCAGCCACACCACGAACACCGGGGAGCTGTTTTTT. Together with reference TRBV7-2 and TRBJ2-2, the CDR3 gives the full variable domain: GAGVSQSPSNKVTEKGKDVELRCDPISGHTALYWYRQSLGQGLEFLIYFQGNSAPDKSGLPSDRFSAERTGGSVSTLTIQRTQQEDSAVYLCASSHTTNTGELFFGEGSRLTVL.

In this sample, this clone turned up once. This chain connects TRBV11-3 to TRBJ2-1, with D unclear. CDR3 length: 13 amino acids. Germline lookup yields CDR1 SGHNT and CDR2 YENEEA. Trimming cost V 3 bases and J 6 bases, with 9 bases left between them. CDR3 residues: CASSFGGINEQFF. The CDR3 nucleotides are TGTGCCAGCAGCTTCGGCGGTATCAATGAGCAGTTCTTC.

This clone was detected a few times. This chain joins TRBV25-1 and TRBJ2-5; tentatively, D is TRBD2 (6 bases). From germline, CDR1 is MGHDK and CDR2 SYGVNS. The ends were cut back, 3 bases at V and 2 bases at J, with 13 bases in the middle. The CDR3 contains 15 residues. The CDR3 reads CASSDYRGKQETQYF. CDR3 in DNA: TGTGCCAGCAGTGATTATCGGGGGAAACAAGAGACCCAGTACTTC.

This clone was counted once. This sequence joins TRBV12-5 and TRBJ2-1; perhaps TRBD2 as D (5 bases). The CDR3 is 16 amino acids. V was cut by 5 bases and J by 2 bases, with 16 bases left in between. Germline V gives CDR1 LGHNT, CDR2 FRNRAP. The CDR3 sequence: CASGPTPGVAYNEQFF. The CDR3, as DNA: TGTGCTAGTGGTCCGACCCCCGGGGTCGCCTACAATGAGCAGTTCTTC. The full variable domain, rest sourced from reference TRBV12-5 and TRBJ2-1, is DARVTQTPRHKVTEMGQEVTMRCQPILGHNTVFWYRQTMMQGLELLAYFRNRAPLDDSGMPKDRFSAEMPDATLATLKIQPSEPRDSAVYFCASGPTPGVAYNEQFFGPGTRLTVL.

This chain links TRBV2 with TRBJ2-7; no reliable D call. Germline CDR1 and CDR2: SNHLY and FYNNEI. V was trimmed by 2 bases and J by 6 bases, leaving 5 bases between them. CDR3 length: 11 residues. CDR3 DNA sequence: TGTGCCAGCAGTGAAAGAGCCGAGCAGTACTTC. Residues: CASSERAEQYF.

The J gene is TRBJ1-5, the V gene TRBV19, with D perhaps TRBD1 (6 bases). The CDR3 has 15 amino acids. Looked up from germline, CDR1 is LNHDA and CDR2 is SQIVND (reference sequence). Trimming took 4 bases from V and 7 from J, leaving 17 bases between them. CDR3 sequence: CASSTMQGLRQPQHF. DNA for the CDR3: TGTGCCAGTAGTACGATGCAGGGGCTCAGGCAGCCCCAGCATTTT.

The chain carries TRBV2 and TRBJ1-1; D remains unclear. V was pared by 7 bases and J by 0 bases, with 3 bases between. Per germline, CDR1 SNHLY and CDR2 FYNNEI. CDR3 size: 11 residues. CDR3 DNA: TGTGCCAGCACGGTGAACACTGAAGCTTTCTTT. It encodes CASTVNTEAFF.

This clone showed up just a few times. This rearrangement joins TRBV4-1 to TRBJ1-1; 9 positions match TRBD1. The J segment lost 5 bases and the V segment lost 2 bases, leaving 6 bases of the junction unmatched. CDR3 size: 15 residues. Germline V lookup: CDR1 MGHRA, CDR2 YSYEKL. CDR3 sequence (DNA): TGCGCCAGCAGCCAAAACGACAGGGGGGGGACTGAAGCTTTCTTT. It is translated as CASSQNDRGGTEAFF.

The chain combines TRBV10-1 with TRBJ2-1, with D possibly matching TRBD2 (5 bases). Germline V gives CDR1 WNHNN, CDR2 SYGVQD (reference sequence). The CDR3 loop spans 15 amino acids. V was cut by 3 bases and J by 6 bases, with 15 bases left in between. This chain's CDR3 is CASSDGVEGRNEQFF. The CDR3 DNA is TGCGCCAGCAGTGACGGGGTAGAAGGACGCAATGAGCAGTTCTTC.

The V and J genes are TRBV5-8 and TRBJ2-4, with D possibly TRBD1 on 6 matching bases. This CDR3 spans 15 amino acids. Germline V CDR1 and CDR2: SGHTS, YDEGEE. The ends were cut back, 2 bases at V and 9 bases at J, with 18 bases in the middle. Written as DNA, the CDR3 is TGTGCCAGCAGCTTAAACAGGGCCCAAGGTAGCATTCAGTACTTC. Encoded protein: CASSLNRAQGSIQYF. The full variable domain, in which reference TRBV5-8 and TRBJ2-4 provide the parts outside the CDR3, is EAGVTQSPTHLIKTRGQQATLRCSPISGHTSVYWYQQALGLGLQFLLWYDEGEERNRGNFPPRFSGRQFPNYSSELNVNALELEDSALYLCASSLNRAQGSIQYFGAGTRLSVL.

V is TRBV14 and J is TRBJ2-1; 9 bases match TRBD2. Germline V gives CDR1 SGHDN, CDR2 FVKESK. This CDR3 is built from 14 residues. V lost 0 bases, J lost 11 bases, and 5 bases stayed unmatched. CDR3 sequence: CASSQESSGAKQFF. The CDR3 DNA reads TGTGCCAGCAGCCAAGAGTCTAGCGGGGCAAAGCAGTTCTTC.

This chain uses TRBV7-2 with TRBJ2-6, with 9 bases that match TRBD1. Germline trimming cut 1 base from V and 1 base from J; bases unmatched to any gene: 2. Germline lookup yields CDR1 SGHTA and CDR2 FQGNSA. This CDR3 has 17 residues. Here the CDR3 DNA reads TGTGCCAGCAGCTTAGTGGGACAGGGATCTGGGGCCAACGTCCTGACTTTC. It translates to CASSLVGQGSGANVLTF. Full variable domain (outside the CDR3, taken from reference TRBV7-2 and TRBJ2-6): GAGVSQSPSNKVTEKGKDVELRCDPISGHTALYWYRQSLGQGLEFLIYFQGNSAPDKSGLPSDRFSAERTGGSVSTLTIQRTQQEDSAVYLCASSLVGQGSGANVLTFGAGSRLTVL.

Only a few counts were recorded for this clone. The chain is built from TRBV13 and TRBJ1-5, with D possibly matching TRBD1 (5 bases). The germline V gene encodes CDR1 PRHDT and CDR2 FYEKMQ (reference sequence). The CDR3 has 15 residues. Trimming shortened V by 5 bases and J by 0 bases, and 11 bases separated the two germline ends. The CDR3 region has the DNA TGTGCCAGCAGCCTACGCGACAGTAGCAATCAGCCCCAGCATTTT. Translation: CASSLRDSSNQPQHF. The full variable domain, completed using reference TRBV13 and TRBJ1-5, is AAGVIQSPRHLIKEKRETATLKCYPIPRHDTVYWYQQGPGQDPQFLISFYEKMQSDKGSIPDRFSAQQFSDYHSELNMSSLELGDSALYFCASSLRDSSNQPQHFGDGTRLSIL.

This clone appeared a few times. The chain uses TRBV5-4 and TRBJ1-2, with 7 positions matching TRBD1. Germline lookup yields CDR1 SGHNT and CDR2 YYREEE (reference sequence). The CDR3 runs to 15 residues. Trimming took 0 bases from V and 8 from J; bases not matched to a gene: 10. Here the CDR3 reads CASSLGAEGAGGYTF. The CDR3 bases are TGTGCCAGCAGCTTGGGGGCAGAGGGGGCAGGGGGCTACACCTTC.

This sequence joins TRBV7-2 and TRBJ2-3, with 8 bases identical to TRBD1. Losses at the gene ends were 4 bases for V and 3 bases for J; bases not matched to a gene: 9. There are 16 residues in the CDR3. Per the germline V gene, CDR1 is SGHTA and CDR2 is FQGNSA. CDR3 coding DNA: TGTGCCAGCAGCTCATCAGGGGGCTTCCGGACAGATACGCAGTATTTT. Its protein product is CASSSSGGFRTDTQYF.

Turning to this clone: At the DNA level, this CDR3 is encoded by other sequences in the same sample as well. The CDR3 spells CASSRDRGQATNEKLFF. CDR3 DNA: TGCGCCAGCAGTCGAGACAGGGGTCAAGCAACTAATGAAAAACTGTTTTTT. This chain joins TRBV4-3 and TRBJ1-4; 8 nucleotides match TRBD1. Trimming took 6 bases from V and 0 from J; bases not matched to a gene: 9. Germline V CDR1 and CDR2: LGHNA, YSLEER. This CDR3 contains 17 residues.

This clone was seen only a few times. The chain is built from TRBV19 and TRBJ1-5, with 9 nucleotides matching TRBD1. The germline V gene encodes CDR1 LNHDA and CDR2 SQIVND (reference sequence). This CDR3 comprises 15 residues. V lost 6 bases, J lost 4 bases, and 7 bases stayed unmatched. The CDR3 protein is CASSTGTGINQPQHF. The CDR3, as DNA: TGTGCCAGTAGCACCGGGACAGGGATAAATCAGCCCCAGCATTTT.

The chain recombines TRBV9 with TRBJ2-3; TRBD2 aligns across 9 bases. The CDR3 totals 17 residues. Germline lookup yields CDR1 SGDLS and CDR2 YYNGEE. Losses at the gene ends were 0 bases for V and 2 bases for J; bases not matched to a gene: 7. CDR3 amino acids: CASSVGLLAGDTDTQYF. CDR3 coding DNA: TGTGCCAGCAGCGTAGGGTTACTAGCGGGTGACACAGATACGCAGTATTTT.

The V gene is TRBV19, the J gene TRBJ2-1; 11 positions agree with TRBD2. The CDR3 has 16 amino acids. Germline lookup yields CDR1 LNHDA and CDR2 SQIVND (reference sequence). V shed 5 bases and J 8 bases; nucleotides not matched to a gene: 11. CDR3 sequence (DNA): TGTGCCAGTAGTCCCACTAGCGGGGGCCGCAAACATGAGCAGTTCTTC. Its translation is CASSPTSGGRKHEQFF.

The CDR3 DNA follows: TGCAGCGTTGATGTAACTAGCGCCAGCTCGTACGAGCAGTACTTC. As protein: CSVDVTSASSYEQYF. The rearrangement joins TRBV29-1 to TRBJ2-5; 7 nucleotides line up with TRBD2. The DNA end lines up better with TRBJ2-7; the J call may be wrong. The CDR3 consists of 15 residues. Germline assignment: CDR1 SQVTM and CDR2 ANQGSEA.

The count of this clone is one. The rearrangement links TRBV7-9 to TRBJ2-2, with 9 bases that match TRBD1. CDR1 is SEHNR and CDR2 is FQNEAQ in the germline V gene (reference sequence). There are 13 residues in the CDR3. The CDR3 region is CVTGGYVTGELFF. CDR3 coding DNA: TGTGTCACAGGGGGCTACGTCACCGGGGAGCTGTTTTTT.

The chain links TRBV5-1 to TRBJ2-5, with 16 bases that match TRBD2. The J call may be faulty, since TRBJ2-7 better matches the DNA end. The germline CDR1 and CDR2 sequences are SGHRS and YFSETQ. The CDR3 runs 18 residues. The DNA of the CDR3 is TGCGCCAGCAGCTTGGACGGGACTAGCGGGGGGGCCTCCTACGAGCAGTACTTC. Translated: CASSLDGTSGGASYEQYF.

This sequence joins TRBV19 and TRBJ1-2; D is ambiguous. Trimming removed 3 bases from V and 8 bases from J, with 22 bases in between. The germline CDR1 and CDR2 sequences are LNHDA and SQIVND (reference sequence). The CDR3 sequence is 16 residues long. In DNA form, the CDR3 reads TGTGCCAGTAGTATTAGGAACCGGATGGCCTTGGGCGGCTACACCTTC. Protein: CASSIRNRMALGGYTF.

The rearrangement joins TRBV18 to TRBJ2-1; 10 nucleotides align to TRBD2. After removal of 2 bases from V and 9 bases from J, the junction contained 10 bases not matched to a gene. CDR1 KGHSH and CDR2 LQKENI come from the germline V gene. The CDR3 runs 16 residues. In DNA, the CDR3 is TGTGCCAGCTCACCATTCGAGCGGGGGGGCGCGGGTGAGCAGTTCTTC. It is translated as CASSPFERGGAGEQFF.